A single sample is the source of the 17 T cell receptor beta chains below, sequenced in a study of molecular identifiers for immune sequencing clone quantification. TCRdb independently ran MiXCR on the PCR reads; one entry per CDR3 protein. Of about 640,000 distinct CDR3 sequences listed, 15% to 20% are singletons. Input material: naive CD8+ T cells from blood, with Jurkat cell RNA spiked in. Stated subset: FACS-sorted CD8+CD4-CCR7+CD45RA+ naive T cells. The origin of the receptors is a human donor in good health. Some libraries in this study had Jurkat cell RNA spiked in.

This clonotype was observed a handful of times. This chain connects TRBV4-3 to TRBJ1-3; a possible D gene is TRBD1 (6 bases). Germline V CDR1 and CDR2: LGHNA, YSLEER. CDR3 length: 13 residues. V was shortened by 5 bases and J by 8 bases, with 13 bases between the two germline ends. CDR3 region: CASSSDSFDTIYF. The CDR3 coding sequence is TGCGCCAGCAGCTCGGACAGTTTCGACACCATATATTTT.

The table lists this clonotype with many counts. The chain joins TRBV24-1 to TRBJ2-1, with D perhaps TRBD2 (5 bases). This CDR3 contains 13 residues. Trimming removed 0 bases from V and 9 bases from J, with 8 bases in between. Germline CDR1 is KGHDR and CDR2 is SFDVKD. In DNA, the CDR3 is TGTGCCACCAGTGATTTGCTAGCTGGTGAGCAGTTCTTC. Its protein product is CATSDLLAGEQFF.

The table lists this clonotype with many counts. The gene calls are TRBV14 and TRBJ1-2, with D uncertain. V gave up 4 bases and J gave up 4 bases, with 10 bases separating them. The germline gives CDR1 SGHDN, CDR2 FVKESK. The CDR3 has 13 amino acids. CDR3 region: CASSREGFYGYTF. In nucleotides, the CDR3 is TGTGCCAGCAGCCGGGAAGGATTCTATGGCTACACCTTC.

This clonotype was counted many times. CDR3 loop: CASRLTGLTEAFF. In DNA, the CDR3 is TGTGCCAGCAGACTCACAGGGTTAACTGAAGCTTTCTTT. The rearrangement uses TRBV12-3 or TRBV12-4 and TRBJ1-1, with a tentative D call TRBD1 (6 bases). The CDR3 loop spans 13 amino acids. Trimming removed 6 bases from V and 5 bases from J, with 13 bases in between.

This clonotype was recorded at least ten times. J is TRBJ2-2 and V is TRBV4-1, with D possibly matching TRBD2 (7 bases). CDR3 size: 15 residues. Germline lookup yields CDR1 MGHRA and CDR2 YSYEKL. V lost 3 bases and J lost 6, with 14 bases in between. The CDR3 DNA reads TGCGCCAGCAGCCACAAGGGGGGGATGGCCGGGGAGCTGTTTTTT. Its translation is CASSHKGGMAGELFF.

The chain is built from TRBV4-3 and TRBJ1-2; unclear D gene. V was pared by 0 bases and J by 1 base, with 9 bases between. The length of the CDR3 is 15 residues. Germline values: CDR1 LGHNA, CDR2 YSLEER. CDR3 bases: TGCGCCAGCAGCCAAGACGGGAGCTTTAACTATGGCTACACCTTC. Translation gives CASSQDGSFNYGYTF.

CDR3 sequence: CASSSGRPWQFF. The CDR3 nucleotides are TGTGCCAGCAGCTCGGGGCGGCCTTGGCAGTTCTTC. This rearrangement joins TRBV7-9 to TRBJ2-1, with D perhaps matching TRBD1 or TRBD2 (5 bases each). V lost 4 bases to trimming and J lost 12 bases, with 13 bases between them. The CDR3 is 12 amino acids. Per germline, CDR1 SEHNR and CDR2 FQNEAQ (reference sequence). Variable domain in full (rest from reference TRBV7-9 and TRBJ2-1): DTGVSQNPRHKITKRGQNVTFRCDPISEHNRLYWYRQTLGQGPEFLTYFQNEAQLEKSRLLSDRFSAERPKGSFSTLEIQRTEQGDSAMYLCASSSGRPWQFFGPGTRLTVL.

This clonotype was seen repeatedly, ten times or more. The V gene is TRBV20-1, the J gene TRBJ2-7, with TRBD2 matching 10 bases. This CDR3 spans 15 amino acids. The germline CDR1 and CDR2 sequences are DFQATT and SNEGSKA (reference sequence). V lost 0 bases to trimming and J lost 2 bases; unmatched junction nucleotides: 4. This chain's CDR3 is CSARDGLAGAYEQYF. The CDR3 bases are TGCAGTGCTAGAGATGGGCTAGCGGGAGCCTACGAGCAGTACTTC.

This clonotype was seen at least ten times. The chain recombines TRBV7-9 with TRBJ1-1; D uncertain. Germline CDR1 SEHNR, CDR2 FQNEAQ (reference sequence). This CDR3 spans 15 amino acids. Trimming took 1 base from V and 4 from J, leaving 13 bases between them. The CDR3 here is CASSLGWTASTEAFF. The CDR3 nucleotides read TGTGCCAGCAGCTTAGGGTGGACTGCAAGCACTGAAGCTTTCTTT.

This clonotype appeared many times. The chain carries TRBV27 and TRBJ2-2, with TRBD1 matching over 7 bases. Trimming cost V 5 bases and J 4 bases; bases outside gene matches: 10. In germline, CDR1 is MNHEY, CDR2 SMNVEV (reference sequence). This CDR3 is built from 16 residues. CDR3 nucleotides: TGTGCCAGCAGTGGGGTCGGTCAGGGGGTCACCGGGGAGCTGTTTTTT. The encoded protein is CASSGVGQGVTGELFF.

This clonotype occurred many times. The chain is built from TRBV18 and TRBJ1-1; D is perhaps TRBD1 (6 bases). V gave up 3 bases and J gave up 0 bases, with 14 bases separating them. The CDR3 contains 16 residues. Germline loops: CDR1 KGHSH, CDR2 LQKENI. This CDR3 is CASSPVRGVMNTEAFF. CDR3 DNA: TGTGCCAGCTCACCCGTCAGGGGAGTCATGAACACTGAAGCTTTCTTT.

This chain uses TRBV14 with TRBJ2-7; the D is unclear. Germline CDR1 reads SGHDN; CDR2 reads FVKESK. This CDR3 is 11 amino acids long. V was clipped by 8 bases and J by 6 bases, with 11 bases between them. The CDR3 sequence: CASGLLGEQYF. For the CDR3, the DNA is TGTGCCAGCGGCTTATTGGGCGAGCAGTACTTC.

This clonotype was counted ten times or more. The V call is TRBV28, the J call TRBJ1-3, with TRBD1 matching 7 bases. Germline-derived CDR1 and CDR2 are MDHEN and SYDVKM. This CDR3 has 12 amino acids. Trimming took 10 bases from V and 4 from J; bases not matched to a gene: 4. The CDR3 sequence: CATRTGGNTIYF. CDR3 in DNA: TGTGCCACCAGGACAGGAGGAAACACCATATATTTT.

This clonotype has ten or more counts. The chain's CDR3 is CSARDTSSEQYF. The CDR3, as DNA: TGCAGTGCTAGAGATACCAGCTCCGAGCAGTACTTC. The chain employs TRBV20-1 and TRBJ2-7; the D is unclear. Germline assignment: CDR1 DFQATT and CDR2 SNEGSKA (reference sequence). The V and J ends lost 0 bases and 6 bases respectively, with 9 bases between them. The CDR3 runs 12 residues.

The chain links TRBV5-6 to TRBJ2-1; 12 nucleotides align to TRBD1. The V and J ends lost 3 bases and 10 bases, in that order; junction bases with no gene match: 5. This CDR3 is 14 amino acids long. Germline CDR1 is SGHDT and CDR2 is YYEEEE. The CDR3 sequence: CASSYGTGGREQFF. DNA for the CDR3: TGTGCCAGCAGCTATGGGACAGGGGGCCGGGAGCAGTTCTTC.

This clonotype has ten or more counts. The chain combines TRBV4-1 with TRBJ1-1; 7 bases fit TRBD1. Unmatched junction bases numbered 11, after V lost 5 bases and J lost 5 bases. The CDR3 runs 15 residues. Germline assignment: CDR1 MGHRA and CDR2 YSYEKL. The CDR3 region is CASSGQGGWRTEAFF. In DNA form, the CDR3 reads TGCGCCAGCAGCGGGCAGGGGGGATGGAGAACTGAAGCTTTCTTT.

Many counts were recorded for this clonotype. The genes are TRBV28 and TRBJ2-3, with TRBD1 as a possible D gene (5 bases). In germline, CDR1 is MDHEN, CDR2 SYDVKM. V lost 5 bases and J lost 1, with 19 bases in between. The CDR3 contains 17 residues. The CDR3 spells CASSLGGRGSRTDTQYF. The CDR3 DNA sequence: TGTGCCAGCAGTCTGGGTGGTAGGGGTTCCCGCACAGATACGCAGTATTTT.